Each of the 18 T cell receptor beta chains below was sequenced from the same sample in a study of regulatory T cells in long-lasting Graves disease. In building TCR beta libraries, iRepertoire HTBI primers were used together with Arm-PCR of CDR3 regions. TCRdb independently ran MiXCR on the multiplex PCR reads; one entry per CDR3 protein. The sample includes hundreds of thousands of distinct CDR3 sequences, roughly 14% of them seen just once. Time point indicated: newly diagnosed GD, antithyroid drugs for less than 3 months. The authors made the TCR library using RNA they extracted from PBMCs. These records were also assigned to another study, of T cells in Graves' hyperthyroidism and ophthalmopathy.

Material: peripheral blood mononuclear cells (PBMCs), obtained at new diagnosis, from a patient treated with antithyroid drugs. All receptors derive from a man aged 25-45 years with Graves disease.

The CDR3 DNA reads TGCGCCAGCAGTGAGTCGACTCCGGCGGGAGTCTCCTACAATGAGCAGTTCTTC. Translating gives CASSESTPAGVSYNEQFF. The chain recombines TRBV10-2 with TRBJ2-1, with 7 bases identical to TRBD2. The V segment lost 0 bases and the J segment 0 bases; nucleotides outside the gene matches: 8. The CDR3 loop spans 18 amino acids. CDR1 and CDR2 from the germline V gene are WSHSY and SAAADI.

This clonotype came up many times. This rearrangement joins TRBV12-3 or TRBV12-4 to TRBJ1-2; 7 nucleotides agree with TRBD1. The length of the CDR3 is 15 residues. With V trimmed by 6 bases and J by 2 bases, 9 bases remained unmatched. The CDR3 sequence is CASSTSRTGNYGYTF. CDR3 DNA: TGTGCCAGCAGCACCTCAAGGACAGGAAACTATGGCTACACCTTC.

This sequence joins TRBV27 and TRBJ1-2; tentatively, D is TRBD1 (5 bases). The CDR3 sequence is 18 residues long. The V gene's germline CDR1 is MNHEY and CDR2 SMNVEV (reference sequence). V was clipped by 4 bases and J by 3 bases, with 24 bases between them. The CDR3 region is CASSSDTTRVRVDYGYTF. In DNA form, the CDR3 reads TGTGCCAGCAGTTCCGACACGACCAGGGTTAGAGTGGACTATGGCTACACCTTC.

This clonotype was counted ten times or more. The chain is built from TRBV6-1 and TRBJ2-6, with TRBD1 matching over 9 bases. The CDR3 covers 16 residues. The V gene end was trimmed by 6 bases and the J gene end by 0 bases; junction bases not matched to a gene: 3. The germline CDR1 and CDR2 sequences are MNHNS and SASEGT. CDR3 region: CASRTGGVSGANVLTF. CDR3 DNA: TGTGCCAGCAGGACAGGGGGAGTCTCTGGGGCCAACGTCCTGACTTTC.

This clonotype was detected ten times or more. This chain connects TRBV2 to TRBJ2-1; D may be TRBD2 (5 bases). Looked up from germline, CDR1 is SNHLY and CDR2 is FYNNEI. The CDR3 is made up of 13 amino acids. V lost 8 bases and J 0 bases, leaving 8 bases between the germline ends. CDR3 residues: CASRGGSYNEQFF. The DNA of the CDR3 is TGTGCCAGCCGCGGAGGCTCCTACAATGAGCAGTTCTTC.

This clonotype was counted at least ten times. The chain carries TRBV2 and TRBJ2-1, with D uncertain. Deletions cut 0 bases from V and 9 bases from J, with 3 bases between. CDR1 is SNHLY, CDR2 FYNNEI, per germline. The CDR3 loop spans 11 amino acids. The CDR3 region is CASSEAGEQFF. The CDR3 nucleotides are TGTGCCAGCAGTGAAGCGGGTGAGCAGTTCTTC.

There are many counts of this clonotype. The chain joins TRBV3-1 to TRBJ2-2; 11 bases are shared with TRBD1. J was trimmed by 6 bases and V by 4 bases; bases with no gene match: 4. CDR3 length: 15 residues. Germline CDR1 LGHDT, CDR2 YNNKEL (reference sequence). The CDR3 loop is CASSPRTGGPGELFF. Here the CDR3 DNA reads TGTGCCAGCAGCCCGCGGACAGGGGGCCCCGGGGAGCTGTTTTTT. Using reference TRBV3-1 and TRBJ2-2 for the parts outside the CDR3, the full variable domain is DTAVSQTPKYLVTQMGNDKSIKCEQNLGHDTMYWYKQDSKKFLKIMFSYNNKELIINETVPNRFSPKSPDKAHLNLHINSLELGDSAVYFCASSPRTGGPGELFFGEGSRLTVL.

The chain employs TRBV13 and TRBJ1-2; a weak D match, TRBD1 (5 bases). There are 15 residues in the CDR3. CDR1 PRHDT and CDR2 FYEKMQ come from the germline V gene (reference sequence). Trimming took off 0 bases at V and 4 bases at J, with 12 bases between the two ends. The CDR3 DNA is TGTGCCAGCAGCTTAGGTAGAGGGGTGACCTATGGCTACACCTTC. Protein product: CASSLGRGVTYGYTF.

As regards this clonotype: A much more abundant neighbour one base away suggests this may be a read error. This sequence joins TRBV27 and TRBJ2-7; 7 bases match TRBD2. J was trimmed by 2 bases and V by 8 bases; bases with no gene match: 3. The CDR3 sequence is 12 residues long. CDR1 and CDR2 from the germline V gene are MNHEY and SMNVEV (reference sequence). CDR3 residues: CASGRAAYEQYF. The CDR3 nucleotides are TGTGCCAGCGGGAGGGCCGCCTACGAGCAGTACTTC.

This clonotype has a count of ten or more. The chain joins TRBV28 to TRBJ1-5; 7 nucleotides line up with TRBD1. V lost 7 bases and J lost 3; bases outside the gene matches: 6. The CDR3 is 14 amino acids. CDR1 is MDHEN, CDR2 SYDVKM, per germline. The CDR3 DNA sequence: TGTGCCAGCACGGGACAGACGTACAATCAGCCCCAGCATTTT. It yields the protein CASTGQTYNQPQHF.

This clonotype was seen at least ten times. The chain combines TRBV20-1 with TRBJ1-2, with a weak D call TRBD1 (6 bases). The CDR3 totals 12 residues. V lost 3 bases and J lost 3, with 8 bases in between. The germline V gene encodes CDR1 DFQATT and CDR2 SNEGSKA (reference sequence). The CDR3 reads CSARDSHYGYTF. The CDR3 nucleotides are TGCAGTGCTAGGGACAGCCACTATGGCTACACCTTC.

This clonotype came up once. This chain connects TRBV10-3 to TRBJ2-4, with D tentatively TRBD2 (7 bases). The CDR3 extends over 15 amino acids. CDR1 and CDR2 (germline): ENHRY, SYGVKD. The V and J ends lost 0 bases and 7 bases respectively, with 13 bases between them. The CDR3 DNA sequence: TGTGCCATCAGTGAGTCGGATAGGGGGGGGAACATTCAGTACTTC. As protein: CAISESDRGGNIQYF.

The V and J genes are TRBV3-1 and TRBJ2-1; TRBD1 matches at 12 bases. The CDR3 sequence is 16 residues long. After removal of 4 bases from V and 8 bases from J, the junction contained 9 bases not matched to a gene. Germline CDR1 and CDR2: LGHDT and YNNKEL (reference sequence). The CDR3 here is CASSRLPGTGGHEQFF. The DNA of the CDR3 is TGTGCCAGCAGCCGTCTTCCCGGGACAGGGGGCCATGAGCAGTTCTTC.

In this sample, this clonotype turned up many times. The chain uses TRBV3-1 and TRBJ2-3; D tentatively fits TRBD1 or TRBD2 (5 bases each). CDR1 LGHDT and CDR2 YNNKEL come from the germline V gene (reference sequence). The CDR3 is 13 residues long. The V end was cut by 5 bases, the J end by 6 bases, with 12 bases between. CDR3 DNA: TGTGCCAGCAGCACGGGACCAGGGGATACGCAGTATTTT. This encodes CASSTGPGDTQYF.

This clonotype was seen many times. This sequence joins TRBV5-6 and TRBJ2-1; D not resolved. V lost 0 bases, J lost 6 bases, and 7 bases lay in between. Per the germline V gene, CDR1 is SGHDT and CDR2 is YYEEEE. The CDR3 is 13 amino acids. CDR3: CASSLVIFNEQFF. The DNA of the CDR3 is TGTGCCAGCAGCTTGGTTATCTTCAATGAGCAGTTCTTC.

This clonotype has ten or more counts. The chain couples TRBV10-1 to TRBJ2-5; 7 nucleotides align to TRBD1. This CDR3 has 14 amino acids. Germline V gene lookup returns CDR1 WNHNN and CDR2 SYGVQD (reference sequence). V dropped 2 bases and J dropped 5; count of bases not matched to a gene: 5. The CDR3 is CASSESYRGETQYF. In nucleotides, the CDR3 is TGCGCCAGCAGTGAGAGCTACAGGGGTGAGACCCAGTACTTC.

V usage is TRBV19 and J usage is TRBJ2-1; D is perhaps TRBD2 (6 bases). The V end was cut by 5 bases, the J end by 0 bases, with 14 bases between. The CDR3 loop spans 16 amino acids. Germline V lookup: CDR1 LNHDA, CDR2 SQIVND (reference sequence). CDR3 sequence (DNA): TGTGCCAGTAGTTGGGCGGGAACCAGCTCCTACAATGAGCAGTTCTTC. The encoded protein is CASSWAGTSSYNEQFF. Looking up the rest from reference TRBV19 and TRBJ2-1 gives the full variable domain: DGGITQSPKYLFRKEGQNVTLSCEQNLNHDAMYWYRQDPGQGLRLIYYSQIVNDFQKGDIAEGYSVSREKKESFPLTVTSAQKNPTAFYLCASSWAGTSSYNEQFFGPGTRLTVL.

This clonotype was observed a few times. This chain uses TRBV10-3 with TRBJ1-5, with TRBD1 identical over 7 bases. With V trimmed by 5 bases and J by 1 base, 5 bases remained unmatched. CDR1 and CDR2 from the germline V gene are ENHRY and SYGVKD. This CDR3 spans 15 amino acids. CDR3 sequence (DNA): TGTGCCATCAGTAGGACAGGTCTGAGCAATCAGCCCCAGCATTTT. Translating gives CAISRTGLSNQPQHF.